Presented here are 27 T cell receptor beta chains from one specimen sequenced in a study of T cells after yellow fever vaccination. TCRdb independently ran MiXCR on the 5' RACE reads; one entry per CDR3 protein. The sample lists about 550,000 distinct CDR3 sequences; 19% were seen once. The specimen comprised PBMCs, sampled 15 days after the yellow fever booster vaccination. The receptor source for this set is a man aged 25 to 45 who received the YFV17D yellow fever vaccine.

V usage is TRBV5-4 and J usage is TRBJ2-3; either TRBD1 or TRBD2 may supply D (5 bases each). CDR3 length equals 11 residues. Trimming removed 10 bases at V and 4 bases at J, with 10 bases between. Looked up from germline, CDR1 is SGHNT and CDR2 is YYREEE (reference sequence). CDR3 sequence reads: CAGGSADTQYF. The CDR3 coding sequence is TGTGCCGGGGGTAGTGCAGATACGCAGTATTTT.

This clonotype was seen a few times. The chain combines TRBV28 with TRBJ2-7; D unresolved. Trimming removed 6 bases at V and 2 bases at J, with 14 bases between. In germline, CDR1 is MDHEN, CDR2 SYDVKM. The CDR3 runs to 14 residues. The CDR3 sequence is CASSADGSTYEQYF. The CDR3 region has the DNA TGTGCCAGCAGCGCGGACGGATCCACCTACGAGCAGTACTTC.

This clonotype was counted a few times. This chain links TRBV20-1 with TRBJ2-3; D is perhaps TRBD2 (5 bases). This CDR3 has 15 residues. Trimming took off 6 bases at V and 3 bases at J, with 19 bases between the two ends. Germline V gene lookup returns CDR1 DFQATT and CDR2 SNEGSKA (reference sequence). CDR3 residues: CSASSLEGFTDTQYF. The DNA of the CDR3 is TGCAGTGCCTCATCACTAGAAGGGTTTACAGATACGCAGTATTTT.

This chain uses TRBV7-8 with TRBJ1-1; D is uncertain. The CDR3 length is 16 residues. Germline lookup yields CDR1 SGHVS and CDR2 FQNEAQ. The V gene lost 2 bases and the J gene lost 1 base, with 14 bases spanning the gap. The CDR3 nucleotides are TGTGCCAGCAGCTTATTTTCGGCGGTGGAGAACACTGAAGCTTTCTTT. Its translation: CASSLFSAVENTEAFF.

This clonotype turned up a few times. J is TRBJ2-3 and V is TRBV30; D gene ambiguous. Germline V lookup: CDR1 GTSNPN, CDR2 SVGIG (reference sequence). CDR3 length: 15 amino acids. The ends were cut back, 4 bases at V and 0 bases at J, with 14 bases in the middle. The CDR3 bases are TGTGCCTGGACCCGCGACGGGTCTAGCACAGATACGCAGTATTTT. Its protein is CAWTRDGSSTDTQYF.

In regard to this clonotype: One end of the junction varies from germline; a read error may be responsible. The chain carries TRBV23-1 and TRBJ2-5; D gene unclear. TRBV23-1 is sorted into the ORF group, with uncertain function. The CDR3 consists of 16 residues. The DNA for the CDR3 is TGTGCCACCAGTCAATCAATGCGGAAGGGCCGGGAGACCCAGTACTTC. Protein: CATSQSMRKGRETQYF.

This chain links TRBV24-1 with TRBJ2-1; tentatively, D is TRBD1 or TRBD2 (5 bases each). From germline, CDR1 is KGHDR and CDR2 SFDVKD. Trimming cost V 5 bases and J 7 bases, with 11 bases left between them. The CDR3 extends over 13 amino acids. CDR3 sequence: CATSVPGRNEQFF. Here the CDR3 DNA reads TGTGCCACCAGTGTTCCGGGACGAAATGAGCAGTTCTTC.

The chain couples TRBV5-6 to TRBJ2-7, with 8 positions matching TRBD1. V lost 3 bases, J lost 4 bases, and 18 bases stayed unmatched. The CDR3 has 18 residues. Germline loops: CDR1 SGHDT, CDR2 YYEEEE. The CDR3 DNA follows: TGTGCCAGCAGCTCTCTCCCCCTCTACAGGGGGGAAGGATACGAGCAGTACTTC. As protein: CASSSLPLYRGEGYEQYF. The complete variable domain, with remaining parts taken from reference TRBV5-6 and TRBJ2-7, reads DAGVTQSPTHLIKTRGQQVTLRCSPKSGHDTVSWYQQALGQGPQFIFQYYEEEERQRGNFPDRFSGHQFPNYSSELNVNALLLGDSALYLCASSSLPLYRGEGYEQYFGPGTRLTVT.

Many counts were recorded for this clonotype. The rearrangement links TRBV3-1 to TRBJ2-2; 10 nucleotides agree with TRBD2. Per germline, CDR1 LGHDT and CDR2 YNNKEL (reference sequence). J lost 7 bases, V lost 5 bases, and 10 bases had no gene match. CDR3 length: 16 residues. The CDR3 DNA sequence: TGTGCCAGCAGCGAAACTAGCGGGACACGTGGCGGGGAGCTGTTTTTT. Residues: CASSETSGTRGGELFF.

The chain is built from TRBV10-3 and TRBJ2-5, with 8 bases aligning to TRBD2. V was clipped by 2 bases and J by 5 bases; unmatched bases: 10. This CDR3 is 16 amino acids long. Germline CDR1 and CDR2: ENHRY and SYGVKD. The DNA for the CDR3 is TGTGCCATCAGTGAGCAACCGGGAGGGACCCTGGAGACCCAGTACTTC. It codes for CAISEQPGGTLETQYF.

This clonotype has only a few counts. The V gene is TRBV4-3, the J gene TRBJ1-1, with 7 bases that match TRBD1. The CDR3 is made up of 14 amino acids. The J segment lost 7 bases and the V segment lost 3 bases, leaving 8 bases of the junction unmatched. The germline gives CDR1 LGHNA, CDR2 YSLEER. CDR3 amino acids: CASSHKGTDDEAFF. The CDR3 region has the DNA TGCGCCAGCAGCCATAAAGGGACAGACGATGAAGCTTTCTTT.

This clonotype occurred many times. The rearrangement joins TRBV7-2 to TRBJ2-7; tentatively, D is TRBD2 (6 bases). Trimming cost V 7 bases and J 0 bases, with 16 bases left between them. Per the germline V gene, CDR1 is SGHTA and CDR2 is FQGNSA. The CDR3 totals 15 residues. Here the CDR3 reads CASTLAPMSSYEQYF. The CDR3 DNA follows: TGTGCCAGCACACTAGCCCCCATGAGCTCCTACGAGCAGTACTTC.

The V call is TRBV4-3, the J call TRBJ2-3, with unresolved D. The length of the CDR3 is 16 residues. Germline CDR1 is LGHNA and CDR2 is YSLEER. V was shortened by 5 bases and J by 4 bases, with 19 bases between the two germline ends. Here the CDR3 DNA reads TGCGCCAGCAGCACTCGGACCAGACCCCCGGCAGATACGCAGTATTTT. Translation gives CASSTRTRPPADTQYF.

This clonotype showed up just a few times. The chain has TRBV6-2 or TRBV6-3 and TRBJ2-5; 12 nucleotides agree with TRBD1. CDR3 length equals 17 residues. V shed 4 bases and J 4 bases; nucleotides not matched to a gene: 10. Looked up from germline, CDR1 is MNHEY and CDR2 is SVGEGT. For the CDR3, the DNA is TGTGCCAGCAGTTCCATCCGGGACAGGGGGCTCTCAGAGACCCAGTACTTC. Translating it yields CASSSIRDRGLSETQYF.

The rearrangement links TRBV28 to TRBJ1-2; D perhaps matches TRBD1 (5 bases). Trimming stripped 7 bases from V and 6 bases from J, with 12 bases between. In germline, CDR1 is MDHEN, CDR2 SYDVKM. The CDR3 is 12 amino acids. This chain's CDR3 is CASIGTGNGYTF. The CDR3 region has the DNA TGTGCCAGCATTGGGACGGGAAATGGCTACACCTTC.

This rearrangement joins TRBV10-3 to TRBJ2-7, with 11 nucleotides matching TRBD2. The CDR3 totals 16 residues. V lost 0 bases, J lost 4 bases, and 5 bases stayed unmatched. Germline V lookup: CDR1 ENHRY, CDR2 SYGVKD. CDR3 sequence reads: CAISESGSGRAYEQYF. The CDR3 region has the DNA TGTGCCATCAGTGAGTCGGGTAGCGGGAGGGCTTACGAGCAGTACTTC.

CDR3 nucleotides: TGCAGTGCTAGTCGGCTAGCGGGAGGGAGCGAGACCCAGTACTTC. This translates into CSASRLAGGSETQYF. V gene TRBV20-1 combines with J gene TRBJ2-5, with TRBD2 identical over 12 bases. Germline V gives CDR1 DFQATT, CDR2 SNEGSKA (reference sequence). The CDR3 loop spans 15 amino acids. V lost 3 bases and J lost 5; bases outside the gene matches: 7.

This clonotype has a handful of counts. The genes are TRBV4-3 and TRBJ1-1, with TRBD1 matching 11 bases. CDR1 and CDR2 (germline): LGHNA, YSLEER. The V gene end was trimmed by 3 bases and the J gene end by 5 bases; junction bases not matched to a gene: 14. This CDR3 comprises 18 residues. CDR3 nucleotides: TGCGCCAGCAGCCAGCCGACCGGACAGGGGGCTAGAAGTACTGAAGCTTTCTTT. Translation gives CASSQPTGQGARSTEAFF.

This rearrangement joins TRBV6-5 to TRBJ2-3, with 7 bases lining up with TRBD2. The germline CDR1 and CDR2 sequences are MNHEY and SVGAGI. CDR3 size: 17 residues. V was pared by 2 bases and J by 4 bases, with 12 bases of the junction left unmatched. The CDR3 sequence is CASSYALGGRPADTQYF. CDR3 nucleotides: TGTGCCAGCAGTTACGCGCTGGGGGGGAGACCCGCAGATACGCAGTATTTT.

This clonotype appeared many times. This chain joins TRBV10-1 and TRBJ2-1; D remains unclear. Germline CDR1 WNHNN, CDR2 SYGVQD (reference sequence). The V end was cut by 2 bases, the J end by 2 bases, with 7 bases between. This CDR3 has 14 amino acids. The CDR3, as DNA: TGCGCCAGCAGTGAGAATCCCACCTACAATGAGCAGTTCTTC. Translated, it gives CASSENPTYNEQFF.

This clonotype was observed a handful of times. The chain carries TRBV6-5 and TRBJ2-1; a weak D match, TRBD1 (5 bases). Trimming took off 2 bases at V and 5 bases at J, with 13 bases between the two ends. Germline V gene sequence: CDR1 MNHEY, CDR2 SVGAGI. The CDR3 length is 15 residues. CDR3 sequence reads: CASSYLSGLNNEQFF. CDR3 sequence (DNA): TGTGCCAGCAGTTACCTGTCAGGGTTGAACAATGAGCAGTTCTTC.

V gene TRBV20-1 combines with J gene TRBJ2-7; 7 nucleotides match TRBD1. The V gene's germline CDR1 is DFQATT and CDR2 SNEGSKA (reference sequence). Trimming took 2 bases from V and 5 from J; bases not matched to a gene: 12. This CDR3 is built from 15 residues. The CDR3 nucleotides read TGCAGTGCTAGACAGCAACAGGGGATTGGGGACGAGCAGTACTTC. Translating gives CSARQQQGIGDEQYF.

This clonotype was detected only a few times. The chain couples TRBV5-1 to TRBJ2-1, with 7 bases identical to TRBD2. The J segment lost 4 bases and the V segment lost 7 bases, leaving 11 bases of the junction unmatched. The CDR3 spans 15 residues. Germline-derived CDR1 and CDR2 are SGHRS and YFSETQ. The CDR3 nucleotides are TGCGCCAGCTCCTCGGCGGGAGAAGTATACAATGAGCAGTTCTTC. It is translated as CASSSAGEVYNEQFF.

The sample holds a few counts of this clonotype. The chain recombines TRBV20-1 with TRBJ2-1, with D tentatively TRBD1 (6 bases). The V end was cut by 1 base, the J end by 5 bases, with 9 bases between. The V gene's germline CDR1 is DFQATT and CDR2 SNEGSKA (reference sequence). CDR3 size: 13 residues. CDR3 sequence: CSARVRGNNEQFF. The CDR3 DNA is TGCAGTGCTAGAGTAAGGGGGAACAATGAGCAGTTCTTC.

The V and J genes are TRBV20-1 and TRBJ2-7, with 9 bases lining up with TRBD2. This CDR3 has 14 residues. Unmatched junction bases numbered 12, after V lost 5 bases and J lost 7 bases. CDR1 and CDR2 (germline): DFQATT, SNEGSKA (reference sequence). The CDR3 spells CSARTGGRAAEQYF. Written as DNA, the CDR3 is TGCAGTGCTCGGACGGGCGGGAGGGCCGCTGAGCAGTACTTC.

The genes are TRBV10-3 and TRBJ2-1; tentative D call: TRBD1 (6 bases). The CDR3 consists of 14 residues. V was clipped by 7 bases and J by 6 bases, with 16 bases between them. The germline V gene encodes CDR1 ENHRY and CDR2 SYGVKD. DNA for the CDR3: TGTGCCATCACCGCGGACAGTTACCCCAATGAGCAGTTCTTC. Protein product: CAITADSYPNEQFF.

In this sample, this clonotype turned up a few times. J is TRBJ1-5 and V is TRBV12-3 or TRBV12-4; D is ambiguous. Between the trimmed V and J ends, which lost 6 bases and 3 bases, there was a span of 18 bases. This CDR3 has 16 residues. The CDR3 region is CASRPNRGSDNQPQHF. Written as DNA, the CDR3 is TGTGCCAGCAGACCGAATCGGGGTAGTGACAATCAGCCCCAGCATTTT.